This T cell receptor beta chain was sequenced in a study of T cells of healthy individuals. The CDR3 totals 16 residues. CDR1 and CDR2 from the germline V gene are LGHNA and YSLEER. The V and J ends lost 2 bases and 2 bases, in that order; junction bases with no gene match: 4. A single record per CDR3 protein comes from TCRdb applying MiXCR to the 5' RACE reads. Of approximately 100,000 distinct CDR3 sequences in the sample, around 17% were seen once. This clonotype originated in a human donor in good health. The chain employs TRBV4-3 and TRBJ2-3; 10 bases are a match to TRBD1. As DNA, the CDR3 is TGCGCCAGCAGCCAATTAAGACAGGGGGCCACAGATACGCAGTATTTT. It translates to CASSQLRQGATDTQYF.